This T cell receptor (beta chain) comes out of a study of STAT3 mutations in large granular lymphocyte leukemia. Whole-study context: More than half of T-LGLL patients received immunosuppressive therapy. Study observations and caveats: After therapy, 6 of 18 patients switched clonotypes, all new clones STAT3 wild type. Every T-LGLL patient had at least one immunodominant TCRbeta clonotype. Suggested: STAT3 mutation was not the ancestral event for these clonal expansions. Samples missed the first appearance of the clone.

V gave up 5 bases and J gave up 4 bases, with 12 bases separating them. CDR1 and CDR2 from the germline V gene are SQVTM and ANQGSEA. This CDR3 is 13 amino acids long. On this clone: Its antigen remains unidentified.

TCRdb's table, derived via immunoSEQ multiplex PCR, lists solely in-frame clones and lacks some. Of about 10,000 clones in the sample, around 57% were seen once. The chain couples TRBV29-1 to TRBJ1-5; maybe TRBD1 (6 bases). The sample was peripheral blood mononuclear cells. The origin of this receptor is a boy aged 10-17 years with T-cell large granular lymphocyte leukemia. Some clones in this sample may be carry-over from other donors' samples. Here the CDR3 DNA reads TGCAGCGTTACGGAGGGGGGGAATCAGCCCCAGCATTTT. As protein: CSVTEGGNQPQHF. Complete variable domain (other parts from reference TRBV29-1 and TRBJ1-5): SAVISQKPSRDICQRGTSLTIQCQVDSQVTMMFWYRQQPGQSLTLIATANQGSEATYESGFVIDKFPISRPNLTFSTLTVSNMSPEDSSIYLCSVTEGGNQPQHFGDGTRLSIL.